The rows below give T cell receptor beta chains drawn from one sample of a study of blood T cell repertoires in COVID-19. Repertoires were generated with immunoSEQ multiplex PCR, while TCRdb's copy carries only in-frame clones and drops some. Among roughly 250,000 clones listed, around 83% were seen once. The sequenced sample consisted of peripheral blood. The receptors stem from a man aged 40-55 years with active or convalescent COVID-19. The CDR3 runs from the conserved cysteine through the conserved F or W. A D gene is named only where the DNA matches it firmly. The listing skips clone size in some rows; elsewhere it reads once, few, many or a size class.

V	J	size	D	CDR3	DNA
TRBV12-3/TRBV12-4	TRBJ1-1	.	TRBD1	CASRPPGQSEAFF	TGTGCCAGCAGACCTCCGGGACAGTCTGAAGCTTTCTTT
TRBV7-9	TRBJ2-7	.	.	CASSFGLAAYEQYF	TGTGCCAGCAGCTTCGGACTTGCCGCCTACGAGCAGTACTTC
TRBV3-1/TRBV3-2	TRBJ2-7	.	.	CASSGLEGSEQYF	TGTGCCAGCAGCGGACTGGAGGGGTCCGAGCAGTACTTC
TRBV10-3	TRBJ2-2	.	TRBD2	CAITRGLAITGELFF	TGTGCCATCACACGGGGACTAGCGATTACCGGGGAGCTGTTTTTT
TRBV10-1	TRBJ1-6	.	TRBD1	CASRDREGSPLHF	TGCGCCAGCAGGGACAGGGAGGGATCACCCCTCCACTTT
TRBV9	TRBJ2-2	.	.	CASSAGTPSGTGELFF	TGTGCCAGCAGCGCCGGGACACCATCGGGCACCGGGGAGCTGTTTTTT
TRBV7-9	TRBJ2-3	.	TRBD2	CASSLAAAGGRTDTQYF	TGTGCCAGCAGCTTAGCTGCTGCGGGGGGACGCACAGATACGCAGTATTTT
TRBV11-3	TRBJ1-6	.	TRBD1	CASRAGGTNSPLHF	TGTGCCAGCAGGGCAGGGGGAACCAATTCACCCCTCCACTTT
TRBV18	TRBJ1-4	.	TRBD1	CASSLGTGVGEKLFF	TGTGCCAGCTCACTAGGGACAGGGGTCGGTGAAAAACTGTTTTTT
TRBV29-1	TRBJ1-1	.	TRBD1	CSVVLWDRGEAFF	TGCAGCGTTGTTTTGTGGGACAGGGGGGAGGCTTTCTTT
TRBV3-1/TRBV3-2	TRBJ1-1	.	.	CASSLQQGGTEAFF	TGTGCCAGCAGCCTCCAACAGGGAGGGACTGAAGCTTTCTTT
TRBV5-1	TRBJ1-1	.	.	CASKRAENTEAFF	TGCGCCAGCAAGAGGGCCGAGAACACTGAAGCTTTCTTT
TRBV11-3	TRBJ1-1	.	TRBD1	CASSRVLRGPTEAFF	TGTGCCAGCAGCAGGGTCCTGAGGGGGCCGACTGAAGCTTTCTTT
TRBV25-1	TRBJ2-3	.	.	CASSEFALTDTQYF	TGTGCCAGCAGTGAATTTGCGCTCACAGATACGCAGTATTTT
TRBV6-2/TRBV6-3	TRBJ2-7	.	TRBD1	CASSYRTGGYEQYF	TGTGCCAGCAGTTATAGGACAGGGGGCTACGAGCAGTACTTC
TRBV30	TRBJ1-1	.	.	CAWSVQGNTEAFF	TGTGCCTGGAGCGTACAGGGGAACACTGAAGCTTTCTTT
TRBV28	TRBJ1-1	.	TRBD1	CASTPGGQGGAEAFF	TGTGCCAGCACCCCAGGGGGTCAGGGTGGGGCTGAAGCTTTCTTT
TRBV13	TRBJ2-3	once	TRBD1	CASSRRQGTASDTQYF	TGTGCCAGCAGCCGCCGACAGGGAACGGCCTCGGATACGCAGTATTTT
TRBV16	TRBJ1-2	.	.	CASSQSTDGYTF	TGTGCCAGCAGCCAATCCACAGATGGCTACACCTTC
TRBV5-1	TRBJ2-1	.	TRBD2	CASSWPESGRGGYEQFF	TGCGCCAGCAGCTGGCCCGAGAGCGGGAGGGGCGGTTATGAGCAGTTCTTC
TRBV7-2	TRBJ2-3	.	TRBD2	CASSSGLAGTSTDTQYF	TGTGCCAGCAGCTCTGGACTAGCGGGGACTAGCACAGATACGCAGTATTTT
TRBV7-9	TRBJ2-3	.	TRBD2	CASSQGSGGVADTQYF	TGTGCCAGCAGCCAAGGGTCCGGGGGGGTCGCAGATACGCAGTATTTT
TRBV3-1/TRBV3-2	TRBJ1-1	.	TRBD1	CASSQGGGPNTEAFF	TGTGCCAGCAGCCAAGGAGGGGGCCCGAACACTGAAGCTTTCTTT
TRBV5-1	TRBJ1-1	.	TRBD1	CASGNRGEAFF	TGCGCCAGCGGGAACAGGGGTGAAGCTTTCTTT
TRBV20-1	TRBJ2-1	.	TRBD1	CSASRQGARGFF	TGCAGTGCTAGTCGACAGGGCGCCCGCGGCTTCTTC
TRBV5-8	TRBJ1-2	.	.	CASSLKLTGGFGYTF	TGTGCCAGCAGCTTGAAATTGACGGGGGGGTTTGGCTACACCTTC
TRBV5-1	TRBJ2-5	.	.	CASSLPQVAQETQYF	TGCGCCAGCAGCTTGCCACAGGTTGCACAAGAGACCCAGTACTTC
TRBV13	TRBJ1-1	.	.	CASSSGWPMNTEAFF	TGTGCCAGCAGCTCAGGGTGGCCCATGAACACTGAAGCTTTCTTT
TRBV27	TRBJ1-5	.	TRBD1	CASSLTRDSNQPQHF	TGTGCCAGCAGTTTAACCCGGGACAGTAATCAGCCCCAGCATTTT
TRBV11-3	TRBJ2-5	.	TRBD1	CASSPNDRTGNIETQYF	TGTGCCAGCAGCCCAAACGACCGGACAGGGAATATAGAGACCCAGTACTTC
TRBV3-1/TRBV3-2	TRBJ2-5	.	TRBD2	CASSPRASGRLSRTVETQYF	TGTGCCAGCAGCCCGAGGGCTAGCGGGAGGCTCTCCCGCACGGTGGAGACCCAGTACTTC
TRBV7-2	TRBJ1-4	.	TRBD1	CASSRDRKLFF	TGTGCCAGCAGCCGGGACAGAAAACTGTTTTTT
TRBV3-1/TRBV3-2	TRBJ2-2	.	TRBD1	CASSPLQGAGTGELFF	TGTGCCAGCAGCCCGCTACAGGGGGCGGGCACCGGGGAGCTGTTTTTT
TRBV3-1/TRBV3-2	TRBJ1-5	.	.	CASSPFRGIDQPQHF	TGTGCCAGCAGCCCCTTCCGGGGGATAGATCAGCCCCAGCATTTT
TRBV9	TRBJ1-1	.	TRBD1	CASSRRGQGATEAFF	TGTGCCAGCAGCCGTAGGGGGCAGGGGGCGACTGAAGCTTTCTTT
TRBV6-5	TRBJ2-2	once	.	CASTWGRQNTGELFF	TGTGCCAGCACTTGGGGGCGGCAGAACACCGGGGAGCTGTTTTTT
TRBV18	TRBJ1-5	.	TRBD1	CASSSGTALSNQPQHF	TGTGCCAGCTCATCCGGGACAGCACTTAGCAATCAGCCCCAGCATTTT
TRBV19	TRBJ1-5	.	TRBD1	CASSNEGASPINQPQHF	TGTGCCAGTAGTAATGAGGGGGCCTCCCCGATCAATCAGCCCCAGCATTTT
TRBV29-1	TRBJ1-1	.	.	CSVEPTRGGHTEAFF	TGCAGCGTTGAACCGACTAGGGGGGGGCACACTGAAGCTTTCTTT
TRBV2	TRBJ1-2	once	.	CASSDANYGYTF	TGTGCCAGCAGTGACGCTAACTATGGCTACACCTTC
TRBV6-2/TRBV6-3	TRBJ1-1	.	.	CASSGQSNTEAFF	TGTGCCAGCAGCGGACAGTCGAACACTGAAGCTTTCTTT
TRBV6-6	TRBJ1-1	.	.	CASSYVLTGNTEAFF	TGTGCCAGCAGTTACGTCCTCACCGGGAACACTGAAGCTTTCTTT
TRBV4-3	TRBJ1-1	.	.	CASSQGEMGGTEAFF	TGCGCCAGCAGCCAAGGAGAGATGGGGGGCACTGAAGCTTTCTTT
TRBV11-3	TRBJ2-1	.	.	CASSSGGPGVSYNEQFF	TGTGCCAGCAGCTCGGGGGGCCCGGGGGTCTCCTACAATGAGCAGTTCTTC
TRBV7-9	TRBJ1-1	once	TRBD1	CASNVQGGRNTEAFF	TGTGCCAGCAACGTACAGGGGGGAAGGAACACTGAAGCTTTCTTT
TRBV3-1/TRBV3-2	TRBJ1-4	few	.	CASSPHRKLFF	TGTGCCAGCAGCCCCCACAGGAAACTGTTTTTT
TRBV9	TRBJ2-7	.	.	CASSSRGGDEQYF	TGTGCCAGCAGCTCAAGGGGTGGCGACGAGCAGTACTTC
TRBV9	TRBJ2-7	.	TRBD1	CASSRGQGKDYEQYF	TGTGCCAGCAGCCGGGGACAGGGGAAAGACTACGAGCAGTACTTC